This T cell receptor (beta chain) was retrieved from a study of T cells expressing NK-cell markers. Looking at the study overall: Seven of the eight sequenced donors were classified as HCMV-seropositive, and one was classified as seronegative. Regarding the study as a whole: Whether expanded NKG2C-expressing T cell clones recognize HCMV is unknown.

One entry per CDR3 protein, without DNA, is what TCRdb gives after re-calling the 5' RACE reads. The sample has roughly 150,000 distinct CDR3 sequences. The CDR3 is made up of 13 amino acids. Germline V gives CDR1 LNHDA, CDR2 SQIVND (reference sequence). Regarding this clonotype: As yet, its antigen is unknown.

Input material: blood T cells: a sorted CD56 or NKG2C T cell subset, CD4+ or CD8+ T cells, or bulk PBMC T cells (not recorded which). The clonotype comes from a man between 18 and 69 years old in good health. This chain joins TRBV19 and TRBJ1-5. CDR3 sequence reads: CATRGGYNQPQHF.